A single sample is the source of the 20 T cell receptor beta chains below, sequenced in a study of vaccination and CD4 T cells after COVID-19. These receptors lack a known antigen. Stated treatment: roughly 10-day PBMC culture with coronavirus spike peptide pools or control peptides (ViraFEST assay). The assay that was used to sequence DNA from cultured CD4+ T cells was the Oncomine TCR Beta short-read assay. In TCRdb, the PCR reads were re-called with MiXCR into one record per CDR3 protein. Of about 18,000 distinct CDR3 sequences in the sample, 43% were seen once. The material was CD4+ T cells from blood, cultured in vitro, obtained after SARS-CoV-2 vaccination. The receptors here all came from a human donor who had recovered from COVID-19.

The chain carries TRBV5-1 and TRBJ1-2; TRBD1 aligns across 11 bases. V shed 2 bases, J shed 8 bases, and the junction held 5 bases outside the gene matches. The V gene's germline CDR1 is SGHRS and CDR2 YFSETQ. The CDR3 contains 14 residues. CDR3 amino acids: CASSFGQGAGGYTF. CDR3 nucleotide sequence: TGCGCCAGCAGCTTCGGACAGGGGGCTGGGGGCTACACCTTC.

The chain couples TRBV7-9 to TRBJ2-5; 13 bases match TRBD2. This CDR3 contains 19 residues. CDR1 is SEHNR and CDR2 is FQNEAQ in the germline V gene (reference sequence). V was clipped by 5 bases and J by 3 bases; unmatched bases: 15. This chain's CDR3 is CASSHPGLAGLGLKETQYF. CDR3 sequence (DNA): TGTGCCAGCAGCCATCCGGGACTAGCGGGACTCGGACTTAAAGAGACCCAGTACTTC.

The J gene is TRBJ2-7, the V gene TRBV5-1, with D perhaps TRBD2 (6 bases). The CDR3 extends over 14 amino acids. V shed 4 bases and J shed 3 bases, with 14 bases lying between them. Germline V gene lookup returns CDR1 SGHRS and CDR2 YFSETQ. This chain's CDR3 is CASSPYGGSYEQYF. The CDR3 DNA reads as TGCGCCAGCAGCCCGTACGGGGGAAGCTACGAGCAGTACTTC.

CDR3 loop: CSVGSSYGYTF. The CDR3 nucleotides read TGCAGCGTTGGGTCCTCCTATGGCTACACCTTC. The chain uses TRBV29-1 and TRBJ1-2; D is uncertain. V lost 4 bases to trimming and J lost 4 bases, with 7 bases between them. The CDR3 has 11 residues. Germline CDR1 is SQVTM and CDR2 is ANQGSEA.

This chain uses TRBV20-1 with TRBJ1-5; 7 bases fit TRBD1. Germline V gives CDR1 DFQATT, CDR2 SNEGSKA (reference sequence). The CDR3 loop spans 13 amino acids. V lost 6 bases and J lost 2; bases outside the gene matches: 4. The CDR3 protein is CSATTGGNQPQHF. The CDR3 coding sequence is TGCAGTGCAACCACAGGGGGCAATCAGCCCCAGCATTTT.

The chain recombines TRBV14 with TRBJ2-3; D gene ambiguous. Germline assignment: CDR1 SGHDN and CDR2 FVKESK. The CDR3 has 17 residues. Trimming pared 0 bases from V and 1 base from J, leaving 14 bases between. The chain's CDR3 is CASSQEGFSWGTDTQYF. DNA for the CDR3: TGTGCCAGCAGCCAAGAAGGCTTCAGCTGGGGCACAGATACGCAGTATTTT.

This chain uses TRBV19 with TRBJ1-2; D call uncertain. The CDR3 sequence is 12 residues long. CDR1 and CDR2 (germline): LNHDA, SQIVND (reference sequence). Trimming took 6 bases from V and 6 from J, leaving 11 bases between them. In DNA form, the CDR3 reads TGTGCCAGTAGCATTGGGTTGAATGGCTACACCTTC. Protein sequence: CASSIGLNGYTF.

The J gene is TRBJ1-6, the V gene TRBV6-2 or TRBV6-3, with 7 bases lining up with TRBD1. The trim removed 6 bases at V and 13 bases at J, leaving 12 bases unmatched. The V gene's germline CDR1 is MNHEY and CDR2 SVGEGT. This CDR3 has 14 residues. The CDR3 sequence is CASRGGTVFAPLHF. The CDR3 DNA reads TGTGCCAGCAGAGGCGGGACAGTATTTGCGCCCCTCCACTTT.

This rearrangement joins TRBV27 to TRBJ1-2; TRBD1 might be the D (6 bases). The CDR3 is made up of 17 amino acids. CDR1 is MNHEY and CDR2 is SMNVEV in the germline V gene (reference sequence). V was cut by 4 bases and J by 2 bases, with 20 bases left in between. CDR3 sequence (DNA): TGTGCCAGCAGTTCTACGGGCCCCATTAGGGGGAACTATGGCTACACCTTC. The encoded protein is CASSSTGPIRGNYGYTF.

The V and J genes are TRBV20-1 and TRBJ1-1; a weak D match, TRBD1 (5 bases). From germline, CDR1 is DFQATT and CDR2 SNEGSKA (reference sequence). V gave up 5 bases and J gave up 3 bases, with 13 bases separating them. The CDR3 is 13 amino acids. The CDR3 coding sequence is TGCAGTGCTGGACGACAGACTCACACTGAAGCTTTCTTT. The encoded protein is CSAGRQTHTEAFF.

V is TRBV6-1 and J is TRBJ1-1, with 7 bases aligning to TRBD1. Germline lookup yields CDR1 MNHNS and CDR2 SASEGT. The V and J ends lost 5 bases and 6 bases, in that order; junction bases with no gene match: 6. This CDR3 is built from 13 residues. CDR3 loop: CASSQQGWPEAFF. The CDR3 DNA reads TGTGCCAGCAGTCAACAGGGGTGGCCTGAAGCTTTCTTT.

In this sample, this clonotype turned up once. The junction does not match germline at one end; this may be a read error. The J gene is TRBJ2-7, the V gene TRBV5-1; D is unclear. Looked up from germline, CDR1 is SGHRS and CDR2 is YFSETQ. This CDR3 region has 13 residues. The CDR3 sequence is CTSSNNPPYEQYF. CDR3 DNA: TGCACCAGCAGCAATAACCCTCCCTACGAGCAGTACTTC.

This clonotype was seen a handful of times. This chain connects TRBV6-8 to TRBJ1-5; tentative D call: TRBD1 (5 bases). Germline CDR1 MNHGY, CDR2 SAAAGT. This CDR3 contains 15 residues. Trimming took 6 bases from V and 9 from J, leaving 21 bases between them. CDR3 bases: TGTGCCAGCAGCCCAGGGACCGCCCTCCAAAGGCCCCAGCATTTT. It encodes CASSPGTALQRPQHF.

This chain uses TRBV6-1 with TRBJ2-3, with D unresolved. The germline V gene has CDR1 MNHNS and CDR2 SASEGT. CDR3 size: 12 residues. Trimming left V 8 bases short and J 4 bases short, with 10 bases between. The CDR3 sequence: CASQARPDTQYF. DNA of the CDR3: TGTGCCAGCCAGGCCCGGCCAGATACGCAGTATTTT.

This clonotype appeared a single time. The genes are TRBV12-3 or TRBV12-4 and TRBJ1-1, with no clear D. Deletions cut 4 bases from V and 1 base from J, with 13 bases between. This CDR3 is built from 15 residues. The CDR3, as DNA: TGTGCCAGCAGTTCCCCGTCACGAGGGAACACTGAAGCTTTCTTT. This codes for CASSSPSRGNTEAFF.

The chain is built from TRBV7-2 and TRBJ2-5; D uncertain. Germline CDR1 SGHTA, CDR2 FQGNSA. With 2 bases removed from V and 5 bases from J, the gap between germline ends came to 6 bases. The CDR3 covers 12 residues. DNA of the CDR3: TGTGCCAGCAGCTTATTGTACGAGACCCAGTACTTC. It encodes CASSLLYETQYF.

The chain links TRBV11-2 to TRBJ2-3; D gene uncertain. V gave up 1 base and J gave up 5 bases, with 16 bases separating them. Germline-derived CDR1 and CDR2 are SGHAT and FQNNGV. The CDR3 runs to 16 residues. The chain's CDR3 is CASSLGTPPGGDTQYF. Here the CDR3 DNA reads TGTGCCAGCAGCTTAGGGACCCCGCCTGGCGGAGATACGCAGTATTTT.

CDR3 coding DNA: TGTGCCAGCAGGACTAGCGGGGGTTCCTCCTACGAGCAGTACTTC. Residues: CASRTSGGSSYEQYF. The rearrangement uses TRBV6-1 and TRBJ2-1; 12 positions agree with TRBD2. The tail of the sequence fits TRBJ2-7 better, so the J call may be wrong. The germline V gene encodes CDR1 MNHNS and CDR2 SASEGT. The CDR3 has 15 amino acids.

This clonotype was seen a few times. CDR3 residues: CASSEQGYQPQHF. The CDR3 coding sequence is TGTGCCAGCAGCGAGCAGGGTTATCAGCCCCAGCATTTT. The rearrangement uses TRBV7-2 and TRBJ1-5, with a possible D match to TRBD1 (5 bases). Germline CDR1 SGHTA, CDR2 FQGNSA. CDR3 size: 13 residues. V gave up 5 bases and J gave up 5 bases, with 10 bases separating them.

The chain joins TRBV19 to TRBJ1-1; 9 nucleotides line up with TRBD1. The CDR3 runs to 14 residues. Germline CDR1 LNHDA, CDR2 SQIVND (reference sequence). V shed 6 bases and J 5 bases; nucleotides not matched to a gene: 7. CDR3 in DNA: TGTGCCAGTAGACCCGGGACAGGGTTGACTGAAGCTTTCTTT. This gives the protein CASRPGTGLTEAFF.